This T cell receptor (beta chain) was observed in a study of blood T cell repertoires in COVID-19. Study-level background: T cells, B-cell-depleted T cells, or PBMCs supplied cDNA or gDNA.

Sequenced by immunoSEQ multiplex PCR; TCRdb stores in-frame clones only, minus some. The table lists 100,000 to 150,000 clones, 70% to 90% of them singletons. V was pared by 6 bases and J by 1 base, with 9 bases between. The length of the CDR3 is 13 residues. Germline V lookup: CDR1 SNHLY, CDR2 FYNNEI. Material: PBMCs or T cells enriched from blood (not recorded which). This rearrangement joins TRBV2 to TRBJ1-1; unclear D gene. The receptor was derived from a woman aged 45 to 65 who had recovered from COVID-19. The CDR3 DNA follows: TGTGCCAGCAGCATGACAAGGAACACTGAAGCTTTCTTT. Residues: CASSMTRNTEAFF. Together with reference TRBV2 and TRBJ1-1, the CDR3 gives the full variable domain: EPEVTQTPSHQVTQMGQEVILRCVPISNHLYFYWYRQILGQKVEFLVSFYNNEISEKSEIFDDQFSVERPDGSNFTLKIRSTKLEDSAMYFCASSMTRNTEAFFGQGTRLTVV.